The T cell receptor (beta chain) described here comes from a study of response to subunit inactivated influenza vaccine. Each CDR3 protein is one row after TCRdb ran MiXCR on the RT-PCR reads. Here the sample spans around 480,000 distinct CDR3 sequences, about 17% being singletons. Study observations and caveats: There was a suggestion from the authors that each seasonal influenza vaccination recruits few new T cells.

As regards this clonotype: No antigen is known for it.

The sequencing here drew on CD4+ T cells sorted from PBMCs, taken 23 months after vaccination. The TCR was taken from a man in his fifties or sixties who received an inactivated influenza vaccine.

CDR3 DNA sequence: TGTGCCAGCAGTTCGACAGGGGCGGAGACCCAGTACTTC. Protein sequence: CASSSTGAETQYF. The rearrangement uses TRBV12-3 or TRBV12-4 and TRBJ2-5; 8 bases are shared with TRBD1. This CDR3 is built from 13 residues. V shed 4 bases, J shed 5 bases, and the junction held 3 bases outside the gene matches.